This TCR beta chain was captured in a study of blood T cell repertoires in COVID-19. Across the study: Italy, Spain and the United States were the sources of the convalescent and acute COVID-19 samples.

As handled by the study authors: The assay estimated nucleated cells by amplifying reference gene primers. Repertoires were generated with immunoSEQ multiplex PCR, while TCRdb's copy carries only in-frame clones and drops some. The DNA gave D and trimming, while V, J and clone size come from that table. The data contain about 160,000 clones, over 75% of them seen just once; the ten biggest clones take up roughly 6%. Sequencing used PBMCs or T cells enriched from blood (not recorded which). The clonotype comes from a woman between 40 and 55 years old with acute COVID-19.

Here the CDR3 reads CASSQDSRVTETQYF. The CDR3 nucleotides read TGTGCCAGCAGCCAAGATTCCCGGGTAACAGAGACCCAGTACTTC. The gene calls are TRBV3-1 (or the pseudogene TRBV3-2) and TRBJ2-5; D gene unclear. CDR3 size: 15 residues. Germline lookup yields CDR1 LGHDT and CDR2 YNNKEL (reference sequence). V lost 0 bases and J lost 4, with 12 bases in between.